These 3 T cell receptor beta chains were sequenced from one sample in a study of blood T cell repertoires in COVID-19. TCRdb's copy holds only in-frame clones and misses some; the assay was immunoSEQ multiplex PCR. The sample holds about 120,000 clones; about 80% are singletons and the top ten take 3.5% to 4%. The sample taken for sequencing was peripheral blood. The receptor source for this set is a woman in her forties or fifties with acute or convalescent COVID-19.

The chain uses TRBV6-5 and TRBJ1-1; D gene ambiguous. This CDR3 is built from 14 residues. Trimming took off 2 bases at V and 0 bases at J, with 7 bases between the two ends. Germline V gene sequence: CDR1 MNHEY, CDR2 SVGAGI. This chain's CDR3 is CASSYEGLNTEAFF. Written as DNA, the CDR3 is TGTGCCAGCAGTTACGAGGGTCTGAACACTGAAGCTTTCTTT.

CDR3 amino acids: CASSFTPGQGVNTEAFF. As DNA, the CDR3 is TGCGCCAGCAGCTTCACCCCGGGACAGGGAGTGAACACTGAAGCTTTCTTT. This chain joins TRBV5-1 and TRBJ1-1; 9 bases map to TRBD1. In germline, CDR1 is SGHRS, CDR2 YFSETQ. This CDR3 contains 17 residues. Trimming removed 2 bases from V and 0 bases from J; junction bases left unmatched: 8.

The chain combines TRBV3-1 (or the pseudogene TRBV3-2) with TRBJ2-5; D may be TRBD2 (5 bases). The V gene lost 1 base and the J gene lost 2 bases, with 11 bases spanning the gap. In germline, CDR1 is LGHDT, CDR2 YNNKEL (reference sequence). CDR3 length equals 15 residues. The CDR3 loop reads CASSQGLSGQETQYF. The CDR3 coding sequence is TGTGCCAGCAGCCAAGGTCTTTCGGGACAAGAGACCCAGTACTTC.